This T cell receptor beta chain appears in the sequencing data of a study of shared clonotypes between healthy human individuals. Sequencing was performed with immunoSEQ multiplex PCR; in TCRdb, only in-frame clones are kept and a portion is missing. The sample has about 380,000 clones, just over 95% seen once. CDR3 length: 13 residues. The ends were cut back, 5 bases at V and 5 bases at J, with 12 bases in the middle. The germline CDR1 and CDR2 sequences are LNHDA and SQIVND (reference sequence). The sequencing input was memory CD8+ T cells sorted from blood. Subset denoted: CD45RO+ cells pooled with CCR7-negative TemRA cells. This TCR was sampled from a man aged 25 to 40 in good health. The chain recombines TRBV19 with TRBJ2-5, with a weak D call TRBD2 (5 bases). The CDR3 DNA is TGTGCCAGTAGTGTCGGGGTGGAGGAGACCCAGTACTTC. Protein: CASSVGVEETQYF.